These T cell receptor beta chains were read from a single sample in a study of control samples from healthy donors and cancer patients. The assay was immunoSEQ multiplex PCR, and TCRdb's table has in-frame clones only and misses some. The table records over 100,000 clones, roughly 90% of them present only once. Sample: blood. The receptor source for this set is a woman in her 50s in good health. Each CDR3 is given with its conserved first and last residue. Fields, in order: clone size, D gene, V gene, J gene, CDR3 protein, CDR3 DNA. D genes are given only for firm matches. Not every row has a clone size; where given, it reads once, few, many or a size class.

.	.	TRBV7-2	TRBJ1-5	CASSPNPGDGNQPQHF	TGTGCCAGCAGCCCTAATCCAGGGGACGGGAATCAGCCCCAGCATTTT
.	.	TRBV7-2	TRBJ2-7	CASSLVGEQYF	TGTGCCAGCAGCCTTGTAGGGGAGCAGTACTTC
.	.	TRBV3-1/TRBV3-2	TRBJ2-1	CASSPPGTEYNEQFF	TGTGCCAGCAGCCCTCCGGGGACTGAATACAATGAGCAGTTCTTC
.	.	TRBV5-4	TRBJ2-3	CASSPGLIYTDTQYF	TGTGCCAGCAGCCCTGGACTTATCTACACAGATACGCAGTATTTT
.	TRBD2	TRBV18	TRBJ2-4	CASSTEAGALNIQYF	TGTGCCAGCTCTACGGAGGCGGGAGCCTTAAACATTCAGTACTTC
.	.	TRBV27	TRBJ1-5	CASSRGVGNQPQHF	TGTGCCAGCAGCCGGGGCGTTGGCAATCAGCCCCAGCATTTT
once	TRBD1	TRBV5-6	TRBJ1-2	CASSLTTGAVGYTF	TGTGCCAGCAGCCTAACTACAGGGGCAGTCGGCTACACCTTC
few	TRBD1	TRBV6-6	TRBJ2-7	CASRNRQGAMSEQYF	TGTGCCAGCAGAAACCGACAGGGGGCGATGAGCGAGCAGTACTTC
.	.	TRBV15	TRBJ2-2	CATTLSDTGELFF	TGTGCCACCACGCTCTCAGACACCGGGGAGCTGTTTTTT
few	.	TRBV5-1	TRBJ1-3	CASSVQGGSGNTIYF	TGCGCCAGCAGCGTCCAGGGAGGTTCTGGAAACACCATATATTTT
.	.	TRBV2	TRBJ2-3	CASSVFKPTDTQYF	TGTGCCAGCAGTGTCTTTAAGCCTACAGATACGCAGTATTTT
.	TRBD2	TRBV6-5	TRBJ2-3	CASGLAGSTDTQYF	TGTGCCAGCGGACTAGCGGGGAGCACAGATACGCAGTATTTT
.	.	TRBV15	TRBJ1-6	CATSRDFADGSPLHF	TGTGCCACCAGCAGAGATTTCGCAGATGGTTCACCCCTCCACTTT
.	TRBD1	TRBV20-1	TRBJ1-5	CSASPDARTGEINQPQHF	TGCAGTGCTAGTCCCGACGCGCGGACAGGGGAGATCAATCAGCCCCAGCATTTT
.	.	TRBV27	TRBJ1-1	CASSLGQTKKAFF	TGTGCCAGCAGTTTAGGACAGACGAAGAAAGCTTTCTTT